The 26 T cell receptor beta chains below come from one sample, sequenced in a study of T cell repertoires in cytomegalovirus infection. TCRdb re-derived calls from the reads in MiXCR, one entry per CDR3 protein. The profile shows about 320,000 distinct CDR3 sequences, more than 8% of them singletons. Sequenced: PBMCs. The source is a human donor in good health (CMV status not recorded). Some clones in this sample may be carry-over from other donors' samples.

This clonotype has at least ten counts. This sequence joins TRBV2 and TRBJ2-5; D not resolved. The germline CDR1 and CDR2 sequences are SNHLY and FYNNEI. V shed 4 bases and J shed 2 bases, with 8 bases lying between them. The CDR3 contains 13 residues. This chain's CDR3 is CASSGDFQETQYF. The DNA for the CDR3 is TGTGCCAGCAGTGGGGATTTTCAAGAGACCCAGTACTTC.

The CDR3: CASNGRRTGTDTQYF. Written as DNA, the CDR3 is TGTGCCAGCAATGGTCGAAGGACTGGCACAGATACGCAGTATTTT. The chain couples TRBV7-9 to TRBJ2-3, with D perhaps TRBD2 (5 bases). Per germline, CDR1 SEHNR and CDR2 FQNEAQ (reference sequence). This CDR3 contains 15 residues. V was pared by 7 bases and J by 1 base, with 15 bases between.

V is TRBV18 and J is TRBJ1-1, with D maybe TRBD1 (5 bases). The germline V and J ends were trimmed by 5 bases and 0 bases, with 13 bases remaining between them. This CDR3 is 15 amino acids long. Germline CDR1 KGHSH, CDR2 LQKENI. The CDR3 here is CASSSRTHMNTEAFF. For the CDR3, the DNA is TGTGCCAGCTCATCACGGACACACATGAACACTGAAGCTTTCTTT.

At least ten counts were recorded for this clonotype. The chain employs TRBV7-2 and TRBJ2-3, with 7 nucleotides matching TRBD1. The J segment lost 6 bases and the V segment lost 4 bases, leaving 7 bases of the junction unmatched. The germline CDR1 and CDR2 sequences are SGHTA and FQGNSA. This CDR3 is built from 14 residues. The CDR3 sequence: CASSSGQASDTQYF. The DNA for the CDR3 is TGTGCCAGCAGCTCTGGACAGGCTTCTGATACGCAGTATTTT.

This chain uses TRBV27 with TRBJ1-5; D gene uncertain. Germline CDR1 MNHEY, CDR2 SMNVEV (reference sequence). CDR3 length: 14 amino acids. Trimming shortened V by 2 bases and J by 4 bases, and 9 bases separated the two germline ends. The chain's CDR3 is CASSLNGINQPQHF. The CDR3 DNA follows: TGTGCCAGCAGTTTAAACGGAATAAATCAGCCCCAGCATTTT.

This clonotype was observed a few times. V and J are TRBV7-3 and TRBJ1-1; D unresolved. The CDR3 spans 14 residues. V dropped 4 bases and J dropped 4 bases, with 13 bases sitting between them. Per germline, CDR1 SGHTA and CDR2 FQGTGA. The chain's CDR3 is CASSSGNRATEAFF. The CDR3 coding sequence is TGTGCCAGCAGCTCCGGGAACCGGGCCACTGAAGCTTTCTTT.

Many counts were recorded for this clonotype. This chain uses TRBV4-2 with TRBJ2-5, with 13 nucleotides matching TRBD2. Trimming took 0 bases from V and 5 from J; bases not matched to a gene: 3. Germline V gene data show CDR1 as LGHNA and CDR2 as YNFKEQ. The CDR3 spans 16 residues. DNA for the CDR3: TGTGCCAGCAGCCAAGATGGGACTAGCGGGATGGAGACCCAGTACTTC. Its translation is CASSQDGTSGMETQYF.

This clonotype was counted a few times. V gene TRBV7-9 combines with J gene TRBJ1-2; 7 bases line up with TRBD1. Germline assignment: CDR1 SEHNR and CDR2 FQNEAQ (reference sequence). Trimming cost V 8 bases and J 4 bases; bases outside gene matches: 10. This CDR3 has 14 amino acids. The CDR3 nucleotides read TGTGCCAGCGCCCGGACAGGCGAAAGCTATGGCTACACCTTC. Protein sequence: CASARTGESYGYTF. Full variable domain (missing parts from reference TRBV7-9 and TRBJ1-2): DTGVSQNPRHKITKRGQNVTFRCDPISEHNRLYWYRQTLGQGPEFLTYFQNEAQLEKSRLLSDRFSAERPKGSFSTLEIQRTEQGDSAMYLCASARTGESYGYTFGSGTRLTVV.

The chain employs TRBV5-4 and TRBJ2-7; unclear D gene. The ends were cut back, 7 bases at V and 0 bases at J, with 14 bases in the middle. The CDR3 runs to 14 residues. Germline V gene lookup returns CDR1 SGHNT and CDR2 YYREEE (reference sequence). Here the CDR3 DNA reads TGTGCCAGCGGCTCCTGGGGTTCCTCCTACGAGCAGTACTTC. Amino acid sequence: CASGSWGSSYEQYF.

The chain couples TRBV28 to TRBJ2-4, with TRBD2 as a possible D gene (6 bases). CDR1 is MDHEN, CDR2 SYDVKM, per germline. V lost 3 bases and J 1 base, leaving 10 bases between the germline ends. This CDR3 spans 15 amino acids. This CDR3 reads CASSLGGPAKNIQYF. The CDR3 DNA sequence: TGTGCCAGCAGTTTGGGGGGACCCGCCAAAAACATTCAGTACTTC.

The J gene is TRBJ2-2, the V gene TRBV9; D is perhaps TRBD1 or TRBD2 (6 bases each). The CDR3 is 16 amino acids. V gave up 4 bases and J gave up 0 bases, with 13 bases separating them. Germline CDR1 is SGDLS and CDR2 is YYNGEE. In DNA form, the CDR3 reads TGTGCCAGCAGCCCTAGGGGGGATACGAACACCGGGGAGCTGTTTTTT. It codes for CASSPRGDTNTGELFF.

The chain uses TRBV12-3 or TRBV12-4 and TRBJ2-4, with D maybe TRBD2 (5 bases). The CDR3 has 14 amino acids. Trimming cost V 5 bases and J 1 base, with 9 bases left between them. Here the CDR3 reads CASSMTTAKNIQYF. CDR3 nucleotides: TGTGCCAGCAGTATGACTACGGCCAAAAACATTCAGTACTTC.

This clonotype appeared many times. CDR3 coding DNA: TGTGCCAGCAGCCGAACGGGCAGCTGGAACACCGGGGAGCTGTTTTTT. Protein product: CASSRTGSWNTGELFF. J is TRBJ2-2 and V is TRBV13; D not certain. V shed 5 bases and J shed 1 base, with 14 bases lying between them. Germline lookup yields CDR1 PRHDT and CDR2 FYEKMQ (reference sequence). The length of the CDR3 is 16 residues.

In DNA, the CDR3 is TGTGCCAGCAGTTACTCGATAGCGGGAAAAAAAGAGACCCAGTACTTC. This codes for CASSYSIAGKKETQYF. This chain joins TRBV6-8 and TRBJ2-5; 8 bases fit TRBD2. The ends lost 0 bases at V and 3 bases at J; junction bases unmatched: 6. Germline CDR1 MNHGY, CDR2 SAAAGT. The CDR3 is 16 residues long.

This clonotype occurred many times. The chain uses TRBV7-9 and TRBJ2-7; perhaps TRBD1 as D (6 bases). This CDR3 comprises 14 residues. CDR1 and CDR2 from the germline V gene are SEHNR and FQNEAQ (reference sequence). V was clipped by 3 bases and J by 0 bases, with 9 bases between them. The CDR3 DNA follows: TGTGCCAGCAGCTTTGGGACACCCTCCTACGAGCAGTACTTC. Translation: CASSFGTPSYEQYF.

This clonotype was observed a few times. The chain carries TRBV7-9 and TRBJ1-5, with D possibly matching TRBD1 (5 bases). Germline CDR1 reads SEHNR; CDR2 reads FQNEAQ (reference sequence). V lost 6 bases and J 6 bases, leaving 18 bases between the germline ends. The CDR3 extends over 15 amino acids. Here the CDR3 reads CASRAGTGVSQPQHF. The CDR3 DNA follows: TGTGCCAGCAGGGCCGGGACGGGCGTAAGTCAGCCCCAGCATTTT.

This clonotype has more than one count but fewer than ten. The CDR3 DNA reads as TGTGCCAGGAGTAAAGAGGTTAAAGAGACCCAGTACTTC. It codes for CARSKEVKETQYF. The V and J genes are TRBV7-2 and TRBJ2-5; D is ambiguous. CDR3 length: 13 residues. Trimming took off 9 bases at V and 3 bases at J, with 14 bases between the two ends. Germline CDR1 reads SGHTA; CDR2 reads FQGNSA.

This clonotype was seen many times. Here the CDR3 reads CASTKGGNSNQPQHF. The CDR3 nucleotides are TGTGCCAGTACGAAAGGAGGGAATAGCAATCAGCCCCAGCATTTT. The chain has TRBV19 and TRBJ1-5; D gene unclear. Trimming shortened V by 7 bases and J by 0 bases, and 13 bases separated the two germline ends. Germline lookup yields CDR1 LNHDA and CDR2 SQIVND (reference sequence). This CDR3 is 15 amino acids long. The full variable domain, its missing parts supplied by reference TRBV19 and TRBJ1-5, is DGGITQSPKYLFRKEGQNVTLSCEQNLNHDAMYWYRQDPGQGLRLIYYSQIVNDFQKGDIAEGYSVSREKKESFPLTVTSAQKNPTAFYLCASTKGGNSNQPQHFGDGTRLSIL.

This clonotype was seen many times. The CDR3 loop reads CASSLVGGQRPFVTNYGYTF. The CDR3 bases are TGTGCCAGCAGCTTAGTCGGGGGGCAGAGGCCGTTTGTGACTAACTATGGCTACACCTTC. The V call is TRBV7-2, the J call TRBJ1-2, with D perhaps TRBD1 (6 bases). V lost 1 base to trimming and J lost 0 bases, with 24 bases between them. CDR1 is SGHTA, CDR2 FQGNSA, per germline. CDR3 length: 20 amino acids.

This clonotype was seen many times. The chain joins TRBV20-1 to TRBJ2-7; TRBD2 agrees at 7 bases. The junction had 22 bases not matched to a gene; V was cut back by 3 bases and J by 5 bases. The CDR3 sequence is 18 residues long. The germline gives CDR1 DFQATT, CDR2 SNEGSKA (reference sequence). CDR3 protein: CSASGTSGGFLGSDEQYF. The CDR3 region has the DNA TGCAGTGCTAGCGGGACCTCGGGGGGTTTTTTAGGTAGCGACGAGCAGTACTTC.

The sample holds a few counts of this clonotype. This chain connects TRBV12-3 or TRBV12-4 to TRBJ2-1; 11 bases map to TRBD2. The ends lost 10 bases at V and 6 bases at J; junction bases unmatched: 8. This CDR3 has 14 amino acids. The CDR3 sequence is CATELAGVPNEQFF. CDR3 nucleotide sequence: TGTGCCACAGAACTAGCGGGAGTTCCCAATGAGCAGTTCTTC.

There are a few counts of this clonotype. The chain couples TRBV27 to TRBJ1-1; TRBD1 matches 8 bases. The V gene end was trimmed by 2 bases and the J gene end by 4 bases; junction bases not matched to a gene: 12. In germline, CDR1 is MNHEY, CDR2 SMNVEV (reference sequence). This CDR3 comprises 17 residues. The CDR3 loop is CASSLAGQVPMVTEAFF. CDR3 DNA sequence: TGTGCCAGCAGTTTAGCGGGACAGGTCCCCATGGTCACTGAAGCTTTCTTT.

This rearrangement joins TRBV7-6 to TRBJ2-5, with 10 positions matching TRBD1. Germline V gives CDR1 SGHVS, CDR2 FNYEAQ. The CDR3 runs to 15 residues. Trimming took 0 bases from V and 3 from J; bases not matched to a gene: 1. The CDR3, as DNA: TGTGCCAGCAGCTTAGCCGGGACAGGGGAAGAGACCCAGTACTTC. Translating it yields CASSLAGTGEETQYF.

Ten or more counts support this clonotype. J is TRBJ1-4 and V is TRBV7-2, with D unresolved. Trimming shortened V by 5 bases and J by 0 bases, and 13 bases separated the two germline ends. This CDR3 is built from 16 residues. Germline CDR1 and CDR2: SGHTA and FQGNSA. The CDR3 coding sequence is TGTGCCAGCAGCCCCCGGGCCACTGCAACTAATGAAAAACTGTTTTTT. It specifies CASSPRATATNEKLFF.

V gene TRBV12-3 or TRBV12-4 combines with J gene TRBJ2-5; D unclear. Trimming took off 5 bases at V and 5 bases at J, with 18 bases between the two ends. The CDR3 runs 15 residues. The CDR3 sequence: CASSHRALMRETQYF. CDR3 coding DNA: TGTGCCAGCAGTCACCGGGCCCTAATGAGGGAGACCCAGTACTTC.

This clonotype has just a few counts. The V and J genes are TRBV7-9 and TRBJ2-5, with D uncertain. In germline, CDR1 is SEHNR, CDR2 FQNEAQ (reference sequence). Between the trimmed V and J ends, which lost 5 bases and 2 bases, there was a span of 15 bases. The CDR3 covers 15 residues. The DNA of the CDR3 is TGTGCCAGCAGCCTTCTAGAATTCTCTCAAGAGACCCAGTACTTC. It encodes CASSLLEFSQETQYF.